This T cell receptor (beta chain) came from a study of shared clonotypes between healthy human individuals. In the study overall: The plates for each donor numbered three CD4 naive, three CD4 memory, two CD8 naive and one CD8 memory.

Every immunoSEQ plate was one replicate of a subset's evenly spread DNA. The assay was immunoSEQ multiplex PCR, and TCRdb's table has in-frame clones only and misses some. This table has just under 95,000 clones, 60% to 70% appearing once. In this sample, this clone turned up a few times. Its antigen remains unidentified. Regarding the study as a whole: Generally, naive subsets came out with larger estimated richness than memory subsets. It was only blood that was sampled, and tissue repertoires likely differ.

This CDR3 contains 16 residues. Trimming at V came to 1 base and at J to 8 bases, leaving 10 bases not matched to a gene. Germline values: CDR1 SGHVS, CDR2 FQNEAQ. This TCR was recovered from a man between 25 and 39 years old in good health. Sequencing was performed on memory CD8+ T cells sorted from blood. Subset noted: CD45RO+ cells pooled with CCR7-negative TemRA cells. The chain recombines TRBV7-8 with TRBJ2-3; 9 nucleotides match TRBD2. As DNA, the CDR3 is TGTGCCAGCAGCTTAGGACTAGCGGAGCCCCTCGGTACGCAGTATTTT. Translation: CASSLGLAEPLGTQYF.